The source of this T cell receptor beta chain is a study of PD-1 blockade in classical Hodgkin lymphoma. All the patients suffered relapse after autologous stem cell transplantation, and brentuximab vedotin exposure differed. The V gene lost 5 bases and the J gene lost 7 bases, with 15 bases spanning the gap. CDR3 length equals 14 residues. Germline CDR1 reads LNHDA; CDR2 reads SQIVND (reference sequence). Notes on this clone: Its antigen is undetermined.

Sequencing used immunoSEQ multiplex PCR; TCRdb keeps in-frame clones, though not all of them. Of 20,000 to 25,000 clones in the sample, about two thirds are singletons; the top ten hold 15% to 20%. Study outcomes and limitations: Newly diagnosed patients had diversity similar to the baseline diversity of complete responders.

This sequence was found in a human donor with classical Hodgkin lymphoma. The genes are TRBV19 and TRBJ2-1; maybe TRBD1 (6 bases). Sequences were derived from peripheral blood mononuclear cells (PBMCs), sampled at baseline. The CDR3 DNA reads TGTGCCAGTAGTTCGTTGGGGACACTAAATGAGCAGTTCTTC. It yields the protein CASSSLGTLNEQFF.